A selection of T cell receptor beta chains follows, all from one sample in a study of identical twins. TCRdb analysed the 5' RACE reads with MiXCR anew, one entry per CDR3 protein. In the table there are about 520,000 distinct CDR3 sequences, 20% to 25% of which are singletons. The sample was also reused in another study, on T cells expressing NK-cell markers.

The sequenced sample was CD4+ T cells sorted from blood. The receptors here all came from a woman between 18 and 29 years old in good health. Both conserved end residues are part of each CDR3. A D gene is named only where the DNA matches it firmly. Not every row has a clone size; where given, it reads once, few, many or a size class.

clone size,V gene,J gene,D gene,CDR3 protein,CDR3 DNA
few,TRBV20-1,TRBJ2-1,NA,CSVWGENNEQFF,TGCAGTGTTTGGGGCGAGAACAATGAGCAGTTCTTC
NA,TRBV25-1,TRBJ2-3,TRBD2,CATKLAGGSDTQYF,TGTGCCACCAAACTAGCGGGGGGTTCGGATACGCAGTATTTT
NA,TRBV5-5,TRBJ1-4,NA,CASRRENEKLFF,TGTGCCAGCAGGAGGGAGAATGAAAAACTGTTTTTT
few,TRBV20-1,TRBJ1-1,TRBD1,CSARQGRMNTEAFF,TGCAGTGCCCGACAGGGCCGCATGAACACTGAAGCTTTCTTT
few,TRBV20-1,TRBJ2-5,NA,CSYEKMVSETQYF,TGCAGTTATGAAAAGATGGTATCGGAGACCCAGTACTTC
many,TRBV29-1,TRBJ2-2,TRBD1,CSAIQGSGELFF,TGCAGCGCAATACAGGGGAGCGGGGAGCTGTTTTTT
many,TRBV7-9,TRBJ2-5,NA,CASSLLGVQETQYF,TGTGCCAGCAGCTTATTGGGGGTCCAAGAGACCCAGTACTTC
NA,TRBV18,TRBJ2-2,NA,CASSPVSYTGELFF,TGTGCCAGCTCACCGGTCAGCTACACCGGGGAGCTGTTTTTT
NA,TRBV6-2/TRBV6-3,TRBJ2-5,NA,CASSYVDPLGTQYF,TGTGCCAGCAGTTACGTCGACCCCTTGGGGACCCAGTACTTC
NA,TRBV30,TRBJ2-7,TRBD2,CAWSPPAGGRSYEQYF,TGTGCCTGGAGTCCCCCAGCGGGAGGTCGTTCCTACGAGCAGTACTTC
NA,TRBV20-1,TRBJ2-7,TRBD2,CSATSGRSYEQYF,TGCAGTGCCACTAGCGGGCGATCCTACGAGCAGTACTTC
NA,TRBV20-1,TRBJ2-7,TRBD1,CSARARPGQGPYEQYF,TGCAGTGCTAGAGCCCGACCGGGACAGGGCCCCTACGAGCAGTACTTC
many,TRBV4-2,TRBJ1-5,NA,CASSQDLSKGNQPQHF,TGTGCCAGCAGCCAAGATTTAAGTAAGGGGAATCAGCCCCAGCATTTT
few,TRBV5-1,TRBJ1-1,NA,CASSLALGMNTEAFF,TGCGCCAGCAGCTTGGCCTTGGGAATGAACACTGAAGCTTTCTTT
NA,TRBV5-6,TRBJ2-7,NA,CASGPSSVPYEQYF,TGTGCCAGCGGACCTTCTAGCGTCCCCTACGAGCAGTACTTC
few,TRBV20-1,TRBJ2-7,TRBD1,CSARGGQESYEQYF,TGCAGTGCTAGAGGGGGACAGGAGTCCTACGAGCAGTACTTC
few,TRBV24-1,TRBJ1-2,TRBD1,CASGSGQTNYGYTF,TGTGCCTCGGGATCGGGACAGACTAACTATGGCTACACCTTC
NA,TRBV7-9,TRBJ1-1,NA,CASSLGTAEAFF,TGTGCCAGCAGCTTAGGGACAGCAGAAGCTTTCTTT
NA,TRBV3-1,TRBJ2-1,TRBD2,CACSPFFSGRGSSYNEQFF,TGTGCCTGCAGCCCCTTTTTCAGCGGGAGGGGGAGCTCCTACAATGAGCAGTTCTTC
NA,TRBV7-9,TRBJ1-2,NA,CASSLGVREGNYGYTF,TGTGCCAGCAGCTTAGGAGTCAGAGAGGGGAACTATGGCTACACCTTC
many,TRBV20-1,TRBJ2-1,NA,CSVHHLSYNEQFF,TGCAGTGTTCACCATCTGTCCTACAATGAGCAGTTCTTC
few,TRBV12-3/TRBV12-4,TRBJ1-2,TRBD1,CASSLGDRWFYGYTF,TGTGCCAGCAGTTTAGGGGACAGGTGGTTCTATGGCTACACCTTC
many,TRBV5-1,TRBJ2-7,NA,CASSFGSIDDEQYF,TGCGCCAGCAGCTTCGGCAGTATCGATGACGAGCAGTACTTC
once,TRBV9,TRBJ1-1,NA,CASRGIQGRTEAFF,TGTGCCAGCAGGGGAATACAGGGTAGGACTGAAGCTTTCTTT
few,TRBV3-1,TRBJ2-2,NA,CASSRGPNTGELFF,TGTGCCAGCAGCCGCGGGCCAAACACCGGGGAGCTGTTTTTT
few,TRBV3-1,TRBJ2-3,TRBD2,CASSPSTSGGAHTQYF,TGTGCCAGCAGCCCTTCGACTAGCGGGGGGGCACATACGCAGTATTTT
many,TRBV7-2,TRBJ2-3,TRBD1,CASSPGQTQYF,TGTGCCAGCAGCCCGGGACAGACGCAGTATTTT
NA,TRBV4-3,TRBJ1-2,NA,CASSQDLKYAAGRVYGYTF,TGCGCCAGCAGCCAAGATCTAAAATACGCGGCAGGGCGGGTATATGGCTACACCTTC
NA,TRBV7-9,TRBJ2-7,TRBD2,CASSFGGGPYEQYF,TGTGCCAGCAGCTTCGGCGGGGGGCCCTACGAGCAGTACTTC
NA,TRBV6-5,TRBJ1-6,NA,CASSYSRGRTYNSPLHF,TGTGCCAGCAGTTACTCCCGGGGGCGGACGTATAATTCACCCCTCCACTTT
NA,TRBV5-1,TRBJ1-2,TRBD1,CASTEGQGANYGYTF,TGCGCCAGCACTGAGGGACAGGGGGCTAACTATGGCTACACCTTC
NA,TRBV20-1,TRBJ2-1,TRBD2,CSARLGRGYNEQFF,TGCAGTGCTAGACTCGGGAGGGGTTACAATGAGCAGTTCTTC
NA,TRBV5-1,TRBJ1-2,NA,CASSLNNGGSGYTF,TGCGCCAGCAGCTTGAACAACGGGGGAAGTGGCTACACCTTC
NA,TRBV12-5,TRBJ2-1,TRBD2,CASGFGNLAGAHNEQFF,TGTGCTAGTGGTTTTGGCAACTTAGCGGGAGCTCACAATGAGCAGTTCTTC
NA,TRBV10-3,TRBJ2-1,TRBD2,CAINLAGGYNEQFF,TGTGCCATCAACCTAGCGGGAGGGTACAATGAGCAGTTCTTC
few,TRBV15,TRBJ1-2,NA,CATSLGGDGYTF,TGTGCCACCAGCCTGGGGGGAGATGGCTACACCTTC
many,TRBV12-3/TRBV12-4,TRBJ2-3,NA,CASSGGAVDTQYF,TGTGCCAGCAGTGGGGGGGCCGTAGATACGCAGTATTTT
few,TRBV12-3/TRBV12-4,TRBJ1-1,NA,CASSPQSGGTEAFF,TGTGCCAGCAGTCCTCAGTCGGGGGGGACTGAAGCTTTCTTT
NA,TRBV5-6,TRBJ2-7,NA,CASSLPRFSYEQYF,TGTGCCAGCAGCTTGCCTCGTTTCTCCTACGAGCAGTACTTC
NA,TRBV9,TRBJ1-1,NA,CASSVLVESTEAFF,TGTGCCAGCAGCGTTCTGGTTGAGAGCACTGAAGCTTTCTTT
NA,TRBV5-1,TRBJ2-3,TRBD2,CASSVTGTSGGAVDTQYF,TGCGCCAGCAGCGTAACCGGGACTAGCGGGGGGGCTGTAGATACGCAGTATTTT
NA,TRBV6-1,TRBJ2-7,NA,CASSLALPTYEQYF,TGTGCCAGCAGTCTCGCATTGCCTACCTACGAGCAGTACTTC
few,TRBV5-1,TRBJ2-1,NA,CASSLDGREPFGGEQFF,TGCGCCAGCAGCTTGGATGGCAGGGAACCTTTTGGTGGTGAGCAGTTCTTC
few,TRBV9,TRBJ2-3,TRBD2,CASSGPSGSLTDTQYF,TGTGCCAGCAGCGGTCCTAGCGGGAGTTTAACAGATACGCAGTATTTT
NA,TRBV9,TRBJ1-4,NA,CASSVRDNHEKLFF,TGTGCCAGCAGCGTACGGGACAACCATGAAAAACTGTTTTTT
NA,TRBV6-5,TRBJ2-1,NA,CASSYLGLYNEQFF,TGTGCCAGCAGTTACTTGGGGCTATACAATGAGCAGTTCTTC
NA,TRBV20-1,TRBJ2-7,NA,CSANPDPYEQYF,TGCAGTGCCAATCCGGATCCCTACGAGCAGTACTTC
NA,TRBV6-1,TRBJ1-2,TRBD1,CASRGQGRYYGYTF,TGTGCCAGCCGCGGACAGGGACGATACTATGGCTACACCTTC
NA,TRBV2,TRBJ2-7,NA,CASSVSVTYEQYF,TGTGCCAGCAGTGTGTCCGTAACCTACGAGCAGTACTTC
NA,TRBV6-2/TRBV6-3,TRBJ2-2,NA,CASSYETRETGELFF,TGTGCCAGCAGTTACGAGACTAGAGAAACCGGGGAGCTGTTTTTT
few,TRBV6-6,TRBJ2-1,NA,CASSRRVADEQFF,TGTGCCAGCAGCCGGCGGGTAGCCGATGAGCAGTTCTTC